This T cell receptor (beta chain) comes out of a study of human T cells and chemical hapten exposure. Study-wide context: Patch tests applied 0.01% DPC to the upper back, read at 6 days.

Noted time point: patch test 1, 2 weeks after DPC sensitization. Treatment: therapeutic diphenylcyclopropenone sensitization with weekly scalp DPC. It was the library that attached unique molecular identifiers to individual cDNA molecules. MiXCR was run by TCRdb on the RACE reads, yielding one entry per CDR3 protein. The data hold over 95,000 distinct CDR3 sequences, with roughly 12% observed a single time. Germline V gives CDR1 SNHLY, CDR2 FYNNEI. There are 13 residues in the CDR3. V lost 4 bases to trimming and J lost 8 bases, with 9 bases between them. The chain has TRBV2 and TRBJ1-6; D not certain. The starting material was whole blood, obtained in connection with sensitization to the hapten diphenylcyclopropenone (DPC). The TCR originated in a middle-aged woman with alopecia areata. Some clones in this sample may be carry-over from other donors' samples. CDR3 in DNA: TGTGCCAGCAGTGGCCAGGTAGATTCACCCCTCCACTTT. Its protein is CASSGQVDSPLHF.